The sequence of this TCR beta chain was determined in a study of a mutant IDH1 vaccine in newly diagnosed glioma. As for the study in general: Vaccine administration was initiated 4-6 weeks following radiotherapy alone, or with temozolomide cycles. Notes on the study in general: Vaccine-induced immune responses occurred in over 80% of patients.

Described time point: week 11, during vaccination. Every vaccination contained 300 ug of the mutant IDH1 20-mer peptide and was paired with topical imiquimod. Clones were sequenced by immunoSEQ multiplex PCR, and TCRdb holds only the in-frame ones, with some missing. This repertoire shows some 130,000 clones, around 77% found once; its top ten account for about 5.5%. In this sample, this clone turned up once. Its antigen is as yet unknown. The germline V gene encodes CDR1 SGHDN and CDR2 FVKESK. The CDR3 extends over 16 amino acids. Trimming cost V 1 base and J 5 bases, with 15 bases left between them. The rearrangement links TRBV14 to TRBJ2-1, with D unresolved. The clonotype comes from a man aged 35 to 55 with glioma. Sequenced here: PBMCs, sampled from a glioma patient whose treatment included an IDH1 peptide vaccine. CDR3 sequence (DNA): TGTGCCAGCAGCCAAGCTCCCGGGCTCCCCCACAATGAGCAGTTCTTC. Translated, it gives CASSQAPGLPHNEQFF.